These 26 T cell receptor beta chains share one sample of origin, sequenced in a study of identical twins. TCRdb ran MiXCR on the 5' RACE reads and lists one entry per CDR3 protein. The sample carries under 300,000 distinct CDR3 sequences, 5% to 7% recorded once. The sample was also linked to a second study, of T cells expressing NK-cell markers.

The sample comprised CD8+ T cells sorted from blood. Receptors originate from a young woman in good health.

At least ten counts were recorded for this clonotype. The chain joins TRBV10-3 to TRBJ1-1, with 7 positions matching TRBD1. J lost 7 bases, V lost 1 base, and 3 bases had no gene match. The CDR3 is 13 amino acids. Germline V CDR1 and CDR2: ENHRY, SYGVKD. The chain's CDR3 is CAISELGQFEAFF. The CDR3 coding sequence is TGTGCCATCAGTGAGTTGGGACAGTTTGAAGCTTTCTTT.

This clonotype came up a few times. The gene calls are TRBV4-3 and TRBJ2-1, with D unclear. V was pared by 0 bases and J by 3 bases, with 9 bases between. The CDR3 totals 15 residues. In germline, CDR1 is LGHNA, CDR2 YSLEER. The CDR3 nucleotides are TGCGCCAGCAGCCAAGATATGGATCACTACAATGAGCAGTTCTTC. Its translation: CASSQDMDHYNEQFF.

This clonotype was seen only a few times. This chain connects TRBV20-1 to TRBJ2-7, with D possibly matching TRBD2 (5 bases). V gave up 6 bases and J gave up 4 bases, with 10 bases separating them. The germline V gene encodes CDR1 DFQATT and CDR2 SNEGSKA (reference sequence). This CDR3 has 11 residues. CDR3 DNA: TGCAGTGCCCGGGGATCTTACGAGCAGTACTTC. Translating gives CSARGSYEQYF.

The CDR3 bases are TGTGCCAGCAGCCCGAGCTTAGCGACCCGCACAGATACGCAGTATTTT. Translating it yields CASSPSLATRTDTQYF. This chain joins TRBV7-9 and TRBJ2-3, with D possibly TRBD2 on 5 matching bases. The ends were cut back, 5 bases at V and 1 base at J, with 16 bases in the middle. This CDR3 has 16 residues. Looked up from germline, CDR1 is SEHNR and CDR2 is FQNEAQ (reference sequence).

This clonotype was found many times. The chain uses TRBV5-1 and TRBJ1-2, with no clear D. The CDR3 spans 15 residues. Deletions cut 5 bases from V and 6 bases from J, with 20 bases between. Per germline, CDR1 SGHRS and CDR2 YFSETQ. CDR3 nucleotides: TGCGCCAGCAGTCATCCCGAAACCCAAAGGGATGGCTACACCTTC. Translating it yields CASSHPETQRDGYTF.

V usage is TRBV19 and J usage is TRBJ1-3; unclear D gene. This CDR3 region has 16 residues. CDR1 is LNHDA and CDR2 is SQIVND in the germline V gene (reference sequence). Trimming left V 3 bases short and J 2 bases short, with 14 bases between. CDR3 loop: CASSIVAAGAGNTIYF. The CDR3 bases are TGTGCCAGTAGTATCGTGGCGGCAGGAGCTGGAAACACCATATATTTT.

The chain joins TRBV25-1 to TRBJ2-1, with 12 bases that match TRBD2. Unmatched junction bases numbered 4, after V lost 1 base and J lost 6 bases. The CDR3 is 16 amino acids. Germline-derived CDR1 and CDR2 are MGHDK and SYGVNS. Written as DNA, the CDR3 is TGTGCCAGCAGTGAATGGCTAGCGGGAGGGACCAATGAGCAGTTCTTC. This translates into CASSEWLAGGTNEQFF.

This clonotype showed up many times. The chain recombines TRBV5-6 with TRBJ2-3; the D gene is possibly TRBD2 (6 bases). Per germline, CDR1 SGHDT and CDR2 YYEEEE. The V and J ends lost 2 bases and 2 bases respectively, with 12 bases between them. The CDR3 is made up of 15 amino acids. CDR3 bases: TGTGCCAGCAGCTTATCGGGACTCCCCACAGATACGCAGTATTTT. This codes for CASSLSGLPTDTQYF.

This clonotype was seen only a few times. V gene TRBV4-3 combines with J gene TRBJ2-2, with D uncertain. The CDR3 loop spans 14 amino acids. The V end lost 4 bases, the J end lost 2 bases, and 8 bases lay between the germline ends. The V gene's germline CDR1 is LGHNA and CDR2 YSLEER. CDR3 sequence reads: CASSPNPNTGELFF. The CDR3 region has the DNA TGCGCCAGCAGCCCAAACCCAAACACCGGGGAGCTGTTTTTT.

This rearrangement joins TRBV6-4 to TRBJ1-4; D may be TRBD1 (5 bases). Trimming removed 4 bases from V and 8 bases from J, with 17 bases in between. The CDR3 has 15 amino acids. CDR1 and CDR2 from the germline V gene are MRHNA and SNTAGT. The CDR3 loop reads CASSAAAGGSEKLFF. DNA for the CDR3: TGTGCCAGCAGTGCCGCGGCCGGGGGGAGCGAAAAACTGTTTTTT.

J is TRBJ2-1 and V is TRBV2; 12 nucleotides match TRBD2. The CDR3 is 18 residues long. CDR1 and CDR2 from the germline V gene are SNHLY and FYNNEI. CDR3: CTCSSGTSGSSSYNEQFF. Here the CDR3 DNA reads TGTACCTGCAGTTCTGGGACTAGCGGGTCCTCCTCCTACAATGAGCAGTTCTTC.

The sample holds a few counts of this clonotype. This chain joins TRBV7-9 and TRBJ1-1; D is uncertain. The CDR3 has 11 residues. Trimming shortened V by 4 bases and J by 7 bases, and 7 bases separated the two germline ends. Looked up from germline, CDR1 is SEHNR and CDR2 is FQNEAQ (reference sequence). The CDR3 is CASSSAFEAFF. DNA of the CDR3: TGTGCCAGCAGCTCAGCCTTTGAAGCTTTCTTT.

The rearrangement uses TRBV3-1 and TRBJ2-7; TRBD1 agrees at 7 bases. The CDR3 runs to 16 residues. Per the germline V gene, CDR1 is LGHDT and CDR2 is YNNKEL (reference sequence). The V segment lost 1 base and the J segment 5 bases; nucleotides outside the gene matches: 11. This CDR3 reads CASSQVTRQGVNEQYF. In DNA form, the CDR3 reads TGTGCCAGCAGCCAAGTTACCAGACAGGGTGTCAACGAGCAGTACTTC.

This clonotype was detected many times. V usage is TRBV29-1 and J usage is TRBJ2-1; D may be TRBD1 or TRBD2 (6 bases each). The CDR3 spans 17 residues. Germline CDR1 SQVTM, CDR2 ANQGSEA. V lost 5 bases to trimming and J lost 6 bases, with 26 bases between them. CDR3 loop: CSVPHETGGDLVNEQFF. CDR3 DNA sequence: TGCAGCGTTCCCCACGAGACAGGAGGGGATCTCGTCAATGAGCAGTTCTTC.

This clonotype was picked up many times. The CDR3 DNA follows: TGTGCCAGCAGCCCGAACCTGGGGCTTGGAGGCTACACCTTC. Its protein product is CASSPNLGLGGYTF. This sequence joins TRBV3-1 and TRBJ1-2; possibly TRBD1 for D (5 bases). This CDR3 has 14 residues. The V gene's germline CDR1 is LGHDT and CDR2 YNNKEL (reference sequence). Between the trimmed V and J ends, which lost 4 bases and 8 bases, there was a span of 17 bases.

This clonotype was recorded many times. This chain uses TRBV20-1 with TRBJ2-5; tentatively, D is TRBD1 (5 bases). Trimming left V 6 bases short and J 2 bases short, with 13 bases between. The V gene's germline CDR1 is DFQATT and CDR2 SNEGSKA (reference sequence). There are 13 residues in the CDR3. The CDR3 bases are TGCAGTGCAACCTCGACAGTTCAAGAGACCCAGTACTTC. As protein: CSATSTVQETQYF.

This clonotype showed up just a few times. The chain links TRBV7-2 to TRBJ2-7; D not resolved. The CDR3 contains 15 residues. Germline V gene sequence: CDR1 SGHTA, CDR2 FQGNSA. Trimming shortened V by 5 bases and J by 5 bases, and 19 bases separated the two germline ends. CDR3 coding DNA: TGTGCCAGCAGCCAGTGGTTCAGGTCCGAGGACGAGCAGTACTTC. Its translation is CASSQWFRSEDEQYF.

This clonotype has a count of ten or more. The chain couples TRBV5-1 to TRBJ2-7; D unresolved. V was shortened by 4 bases and J by 0 bases, with 11 bases between the two germline ends. Per germline, CDR1 SGHRS and CDR2 YFSETQ. The CDR3 runs 14 residues. CDR3 loop: CASSRSTASYEQYF. CDR3 sequence (DNA): TGCGCCAGCAGCCGCTCCACCGCCTCCTACGAGCAGTACTTC. The full variable domain, its missing parts supplied by reference TRBV5-1 and TRBJ2-7, is KAGVTQTPRYLIKTRGQQVTLSCSPISGHRSVSWYQQTPGQGLQFLFEYFSETQRNKGNFPGRFSGRQFSNSRSEMNVSTLELGDSALYLCASSRSTASYEQYFGPGTRLTVT.

This clonotype showed up just a few times. The CDR3 DNA is TGTGCCAGTAGTATATTCCTACTAGCCAAAAACATTCAGTACTTC. Its protein is CASSIFLLAKNIQYF. This rearrangement joins TRBV19 to TRBJ2-4; no clear D. This CDR3 spans 15 amino acids. Trimming stripped 2 bases from V and 0 bases from J, with 8 bases between. Germline CDR1 and CDR2: LNHDA and SQIVND (reference sequence).

This clonotype was counted ten times or more. The gene calls are TRBV11-2 and TRBJ2-2; D possibly uses TRBD1 or TRBD2 (5 bases each). Trimming stripped 4 bases from V and 4 bases from J, with 7 bases between. This CDR3 has 13 amino acids. From germline, CDR1 is SGHAT and CDR2 FQNNGV. This CDR3 reads CASSSGTTGELFF. Here the CDR3 DNA reads TGTGCCAGCAGCTCCGGGACCACCGGGGAGCTGTTTTTT.

V and J are TRBV12-3 or TRBV12-4 and TRBJ1-3; no clear D gene. This CDR3 contains 14 residues. Trimming took off 4 bases at V and 0 bases at J, with 7 bases between the two ends. The CDR3 reads CASSYTNSGNTIYF. The CDR3 coding sequence is TGTGCCAGCAGTTACACTAACTCTGGAAACACCATATATTTT.

V is TRBV6-1 and J is TRBJ2-5; the D gene is possibly TRBD2 (6 bases). The germline V gene encodes CDR1 MNHNS and CDR2 SASEGT. V gave up 5 bases and J gave up 4 bases, with 17 bases separating them. CDR3 size: 15 residues. As DNA, the CDR3 is TGTGCCAGCAGTCCTAGCGTAAGGGGAGGAGAGACCCAGTACTTC. Translation: CASSPSVRGGETQYF.

The chain couples TRBV19 to TRBJ2-1; a possible D gene is TRBD1 (6 bases). From germline, CDR1 is LNHDA and CDR2 SQIVND (reference sequence). V dropped 0 bases and J dropped 6 bases, with 15 bases sitting between them. The CDR3 consists of 16 residues. The CDR3 bases are TGTGCCAGTAGTATAGATCAGGGAACAGGGACCAATGAGCAGTTCTTC. Encoded protein: CASSIDQGTGTNEQFF. Filled out from reference TRBV19 and TRBJ2-1, the complete variable domain reads DGGITQSPKYLFRKEGQNVTLSCEQNLNHDAMYWYRQDPGQGLRLIYYSQIVNDFQKGDIAEGYSVSREKKESFPLTVTSAQKNPTAFYLCASSIDQGTGTNEQFFGPGTRLTVL.

This clonotype was picked up a small number of times. This chain links TRBV4-1 with TRBJ2-1; the D gene is possibly TRBD2 (5 bases). The germline gives CDR1 MGHRA, CDR2 YSYEKL. V gave up 4 bases and J gave up 5 bases, with 18 bases separating them. This CDR3 is built from 16 residues. CDR3 nucleotide sequence: TGCGCCAGCAGCCCGACCCCACTAGATTTGGACAATGAGCAGTTCTTC. Amino acid sequence: CASSPTPLDLDNEQFF.

This clonotype was detected many times. The genes are TRBV5-1 and TRBJ2-5; tentatively, D is TRBD2 (6 bases). The CDR3 is 16 residues long. The V and J ends lost 4 bases and 5 bases respectively, with 21 bases between them. Germline V gene sequence: CDR1 SGHRS, CDR2 YFSETQ. CDR3 DNA sequence: TGCGCCAGCAGCCCTTCGATGCTCGGGGGTCGGGAGACCCAGTACTTC. Translation gives CASSPSMLGGRETQYF.

This clonotype turned up a few times. The gene calls are TRBV5-6 and TRBJ2-1; no firm D call. The V gene lost 4 bases and the J gene lost 4 bases, with 18 bases spanning the gap. The CDR3 runs 16 residues. Germline loops: CDR1 SGHDT, CDR2 YYEEEE. The CDR3 loop is CASSIHLGDSYNEQFF. CDR3 DNA sequence: TGTGCCAGCAGCATCCACCTCGGAGATTCTTACAATGAGCAGTTCTTC.